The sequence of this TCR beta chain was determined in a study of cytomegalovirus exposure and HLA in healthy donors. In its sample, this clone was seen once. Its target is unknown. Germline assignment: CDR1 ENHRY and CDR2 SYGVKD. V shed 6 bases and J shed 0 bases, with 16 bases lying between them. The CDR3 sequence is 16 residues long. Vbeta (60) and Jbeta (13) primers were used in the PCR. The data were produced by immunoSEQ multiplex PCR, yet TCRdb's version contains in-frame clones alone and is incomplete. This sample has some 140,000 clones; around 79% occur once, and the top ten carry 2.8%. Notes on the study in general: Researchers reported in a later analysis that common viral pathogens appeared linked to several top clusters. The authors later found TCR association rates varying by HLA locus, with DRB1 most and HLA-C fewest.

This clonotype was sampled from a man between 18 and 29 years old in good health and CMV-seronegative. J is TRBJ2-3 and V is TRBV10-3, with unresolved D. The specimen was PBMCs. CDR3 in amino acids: CAISARGQASTDTQYF. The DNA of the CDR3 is TGTGCCATCAGCGCCCGTGGGCAGGCCAGCACAGATACGCAGTATTTT.